The 23 T cell receptor beta chains presented below share a single source sample, sequenced in a study of CXCR3-negative and CXCR3-positive naive CD8 T cells. With UMI labels, 5' RACE was used to prepare the TRB cDNA libraries. TCRdb re-called the 5' RACE reads and gives one entry per CDR3 protein, without DNA. This table lists 70,000 to 95,000 distinct CDR3 sequences. Source material: naive CXCR3- CD8+ T cells from blood. Described subset: CD45RO-CCR7+CD27+CD95- naive CD8+ T cells lacking CXCR3 (TNR3-). These receptors all come from a human donor in good health. Some clones in this sample may be carry-over from other donors' samples.

The chain has TRBV29-1 and TRBJ1-2; no DNA is available, so the TRBD1 call from TCRdb remains unchecked. Germline CDR1 is SQVTM and CDR2 is ANQGSEA. The CDR3 has 14 residues. CDR3 region: CSVVDVLRGHGYTF.

The chain combines TRBV5-1 with TRBJ2-7; checking the TCRdb D call of TRBD1 is not possible without DNA. CDR1 and CDR2 from the germline V gene are SGHRS and YFSETQ. The CDR3 is 14 residues long. The CDR3 loop reads CASSLAAGAYEQYF.

The rearrangement uses TRBV28 and TRBJ2-3. The CDR3 length is 13 residues. Germline values: CDR1 MDHEN, CDR2 SYDVKM. The CDR3 sequence is CASSPGYSDTQYF.

This chain connects TRBV27 to TRBJ2-1; with no DNA, the TCRdb D assignment of TRBD2 cannot be verified. CDR3 length: 15 residues. From germline, CDR1 is MNHEY and CDR2 SMNVEV (reference sequence). CDR3 loop: CASSLSASGHNEQFF.

The chain recombines TRBV7-2 with TRBJ2-3; TCRdb's D call of TRBD1 is untestable without DNA. There are 15 residues in the CDR3. Germline values: CDR1 SGHTA, CDR2 FQGNSA. This chain's CDR3 is CASSLRGGAADTQYF.

The V call is TRBV12-3 or TRBV12-4, the J call TRBJ1-1. The CDR3 totals 14 residues. The CDR3 sequence is CASTQDQRGTEAFF.

CDR3 loop: CASSLQPGTGGYEQYF. The rearrangement uses TRBV12-3 or TRBV12-4 and TRBJ2-5; TCRdb's assignment of TRBD1 cannot be checked, as there is no DNA. The CDR3 contains 16 residues.

The chain is built from TRBV19 and TRBJ1-1; TCRdb names TRBD1, which stays unverified in the absence of DNA. From germline, CDR1 is LNHDA and CDR2 SQIVND (reference sequence). CDR3 size: 16 residues. The CDR3 sequence is CASTRDRNSADTEAFF.

The chain employs TRBV5-6 and TRBJ2-7; TCRdb names TRBD1, which stays unverified in the absence of DNA. The germline gives CDR1 SGHDT, CDR2 YYEEEE. This CDR3 contains 15 residues. CDR3 protein: CASSPGTGNSYEQYF.

The chain joins TRBV5-1 to TRBJ2-2; the TCRdb D gene call, TRBD2, has no DNA to confirm it. The CDR3 runs to 16 residues. Germline V gene lookup returns CDR1 SGHRS and CDR2 YFSETQ. CDR3 residues: CASSLVGAPPSGELFF.

J is TRBJ2-3 and V is TRBV4-2; TCRdb picks TRBD2, but there is no DNA to check that call. Germline assignment: CDR1 LGHNA and CDR2 YNFKEQ. The CDR3 runs 17 residues. CDR3: CASSQATLGPSTDTQYF.

The rearrangement links TRBV6-2 or TRBV6-3 to TRBJ1-4; no DNA is available, so the TRBD1 call from TCRdb remains unchecked. Germline assignment: CDR1 MNHEY and CDR2 SVGEGT. The CDR3 covers 15 residues. CDR3 in amino acids: CASSFPGTDNEKLFF.

This sequence joins TRBV18 and TRBJ2-1; TCRdb gives TRBD1 as the D gene, but with no DNA this cannot be confirmed. Germline assignment: CDR1 KGHSH and CDR2 LQKENI. There are 16 residues in the CDR3. The chain's CDR3 is CASSPPQGVYYNEQFF.

This chain joins TRBV12-3 or TRBV12-4 and TRBJ2-1; TCRdb's assignment of TRBD2 cannot be checked, as there is no DNA. The CDR3 extends over 13 amino acids. CDR3 region: CASSFAGGGEQFF.

The rearrangement links TRBV4-3 to TRBJ2-5; TCRdb selects TRBD2, and the lack of DNA leaves this call unchecked. This CDR3 is built from 14 residues. Germline V gene lookup returns CDR1 LGHNA and CDR2 YSLEER. The CDR3 sequence is CASSQGLAQETQYF.

This chain links TRBV7-7 with TRBJ2-1; checking the TCRdb D call of TRBD1 is not possible without DNA. CDR3 size: 15 residues. CDR1 SSHAT and CDR2 FNYEAQ come from the germline V gene (reference sequence). The CDR3 region is CASSSGTGLYNEQFF.

The chain combines TRBV29-1 with TRBJ2-4; TCRdb calls TRBD1, which cannot be checked without DNA. The CDR3 contains 13 residues. Germline V gene lookup returns CDR1 SQVTM and CDR2 ANQGSEA. CDR3 loop: CSVWTGEGNIQYF.

The CDR3 is CASSLGLAFEQYF. The rearrangement uses TRBV5-1 and TRBJ2-7; TCRdb outputs TRBD2, but without DNA this stays unchecked. The CDR3 consists of 13 residues. Per the germline V gene, CDR1 is SGHRS and CDR2 is YFSETQ.

The rearrangement uses TRBV4-3 and TRBJ2-1; the D call from TCRdb, TRBD2, cannot be confirmed without DNA. In germline, CDR1 is LGHNA, CDR2 YSLEER. CDR3 length equals 15 residues. The CDR3 region is CASSPELAGYNEQFF.

J is TRBJ2-5 and V is TRBV5-1; absent DNA, TCRdb's TRBD2 call cannot be checked. The CDR3 extends over 16 amino acids. Germline V gene lookup returns CDR1 SGHRS and CDR2 YFSETQ. CDR3 sequence: CASSPVAAGERETQYF. Looking up the rest from reference TRBV5-1 and TRBJ2-5 gives the full variable domain: KAGVTQTPRYLIKTRGQQVTLSCSPISGHRSVSWYQQTPGQGLQFLFEYFSETQRNKGNFPGRFSGRQFSNSRSEMNVSTLELGDSALYLCASSPVAAGERETQYFGPGTRLLVL.

The chain combines TRBV7-9 with TRBJ2-7. Looked up from germline, CDR1 is SEHNR and CDR2 is FQNEAQ (reference sequence). The CDR3 is 13 residues long. Here the CDR3 reads CASSLGTVGEQYF.

The chain joins TRBV7-9 to TRBJ2-5; TCRdb proposes TRBD2, but this gene call is untestable without DNA. The CDR3 extends over 13 amino acids. Germline values: CDR1 SEHNR, CDR2 FQNEAQ (reference sequence). CDR3: CASGSGAQETQYF. Combining the CDR3 with reference TRBV7-9 and TRBJ2-5 gives the whole variable domain DTGVSQNPRHKITKRGQNVTFRCDPISEHNRLYWYRQTLGQGPEFLTYFQNEAQLEKSRLLSDRFSAERPKGSFSTLEIQRTEQGDSAMYLCASGSGAQETQYFGPGTRLLVL.

This chain joins TRBV19 and TRBJ1-1; TCRdb gives TRBD1 as the D gene, but with no DNA this cannot be confirmed. CDR3 length: 13 residues. CDR1 and CDR2 from the germline V gene are LNHDA and SQIVND (reference sequence). The CDR3 loop reads CASSDDRDTEAFF.